The clone carrying this T cell receptor beta chain was seen only a few times. The sample comes from a study of blood T cell repertoires in COVID-19. The overall study: COVID-19 samples from acute and convalescent phases originated in the United States, Italy and Spain. The cDNA or gDNA used as material had been derived from T cells, B-cell-depleted T cells, or PBMCs.

Cohorts were based on clinical histories the participants reported. How the authors handled the data: The authors estimated nucleated cell counts from reference gene primer amplification. The protocol was immunoSEQ multiplex PCR, while the TCRdb copy is restricted to in-frame clones and leaves out a portion. The DNA gave D and trimming, while V, J and clone size come from that table. The sample consists of about 220,000 clones, approximately 83% of them appearing once. Germline loops: CDR1 LNHDA, CDR2 SQIVND (reference sequence). The CDR3 loop spans 15 amino acids. The V end lost 5 bases, the J end lost 4 bases, and 12 bases lay between the germline ends.

The receptor comes from a middle-aged woman with acute COVID-19. Material for sequencing was PBMCs or T cells enriched from blood (not recorded which). The chain couples TRBV19 to TRBJ1-6, with D possibly being TRBD1 (6 bases). As DNA, the CDR3 is TGTGCCAGTAGTCTCGGACAGCCTTATAATTCACCCCTCCACTTT. Encoded protein: CASSLGQPYNSPLHF.